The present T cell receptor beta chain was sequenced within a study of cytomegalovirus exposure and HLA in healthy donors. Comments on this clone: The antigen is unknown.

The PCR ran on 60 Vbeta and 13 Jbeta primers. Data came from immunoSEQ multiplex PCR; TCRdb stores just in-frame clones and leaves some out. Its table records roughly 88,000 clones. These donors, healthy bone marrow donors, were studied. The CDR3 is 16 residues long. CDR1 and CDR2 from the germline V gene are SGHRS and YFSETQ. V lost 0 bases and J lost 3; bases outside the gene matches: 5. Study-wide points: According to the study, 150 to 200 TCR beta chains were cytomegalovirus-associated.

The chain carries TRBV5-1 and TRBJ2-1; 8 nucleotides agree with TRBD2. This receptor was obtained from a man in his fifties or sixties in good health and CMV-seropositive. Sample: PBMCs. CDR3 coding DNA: TGCGCCAGCAGCTTGGATGCGACTAGCGTCTACAATGAGCAGTTCTTC. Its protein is CASSLDATSVYNEQFF.